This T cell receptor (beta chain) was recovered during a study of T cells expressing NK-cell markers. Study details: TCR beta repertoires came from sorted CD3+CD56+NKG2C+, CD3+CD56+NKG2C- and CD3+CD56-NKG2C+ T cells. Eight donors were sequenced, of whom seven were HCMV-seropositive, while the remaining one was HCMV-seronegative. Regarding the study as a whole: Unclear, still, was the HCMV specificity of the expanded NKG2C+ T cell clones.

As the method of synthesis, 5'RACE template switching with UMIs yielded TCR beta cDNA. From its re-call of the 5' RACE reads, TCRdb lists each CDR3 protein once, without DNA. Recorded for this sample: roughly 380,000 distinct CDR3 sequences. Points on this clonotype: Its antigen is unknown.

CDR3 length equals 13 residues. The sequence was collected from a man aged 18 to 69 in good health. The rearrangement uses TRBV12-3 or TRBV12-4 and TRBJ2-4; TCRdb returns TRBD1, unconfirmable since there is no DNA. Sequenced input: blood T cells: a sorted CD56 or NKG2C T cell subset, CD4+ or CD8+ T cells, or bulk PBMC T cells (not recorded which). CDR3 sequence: CASSLAGANIQYF.